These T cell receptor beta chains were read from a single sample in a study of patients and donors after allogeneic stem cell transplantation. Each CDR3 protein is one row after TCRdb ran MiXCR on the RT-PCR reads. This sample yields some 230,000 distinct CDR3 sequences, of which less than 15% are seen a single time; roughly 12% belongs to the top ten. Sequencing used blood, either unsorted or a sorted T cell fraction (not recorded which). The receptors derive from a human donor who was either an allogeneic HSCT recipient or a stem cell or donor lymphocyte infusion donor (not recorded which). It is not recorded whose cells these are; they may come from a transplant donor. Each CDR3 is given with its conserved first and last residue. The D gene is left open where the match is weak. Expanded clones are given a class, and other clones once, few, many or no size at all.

CDR3: CASSSTSGGTYGYTF
DNA: TGCGCCAGCAGCTCAACTTCTGGGGGGACCTATGGCTACACCTTC
V: TRBV5-1
J: TRBJ1-2
D: .
size: few

CDR3: CASSLTPGQGSEQFF
DNA: TGTGCCAGCAGCTTAACACCGGGACAGGGATCTGAGCAGTTCTTC
V: TRBV7-3
J: TRBJ2-1
D: TRBD1
size: .

CDR3: CSAPHNTDRGNSPLHF
DNA: TGCAGTGCTCCCCACAATACCGACAGGGGAAATTCACCCCTCCACTTT
V: TRBV20-1
J: TRBJ1-6
D: TRBD1
size: .

CDR3: CASSAVREETQYF
DNA: TGTGCCAGCAGTGCTGTCCGTGAGGAGACCCAGTACTTC
V: TRBV2
J: TRBJ2-5
D: .
size: few

CDR3: CSVVSRRNTEAFF
DNA: TGCAGCGTTGTTTCCCGGAGGAACACTGAAGCTTTCTTT
V: TRBV29-1
J: TRBJ1-1
D: .
size: many

CDR3: CASSFGSGMRGETQYF
DNA: TGTGCCAGCAGCTTCGGTAGCGGGATGAGAGGAGAGACCCAGTACTTC
V: TRBV7-2
J: TRBJ2-5
D: TRBD2
size: .

CDR3: CASGLGQGNTGELFF
DNA: TGCGCCAGCGGACTTGGACAGGGGAACACCGGGGAGCTGTTTTTT
V: TRBV5-1
J: TRBJ2-2
D: TRBD1
size: many

CDR3: CSVVSGYEQYF
DNA: TGCAGCGTTGTATCCGGCTACGAGCAGTACTTC
V: TRBV29-1
J: TRBJ2-7
D: .
size: .

CDR3: CASTRSGKGYNEQFF
DNA: TGTGCCAGCACTAGATCAGGGAAGGGCTACAATGAGCAGTTCTTC
V: TRBV5-5
J: TRBJ2-1
D: .
size: few

CDR3: CASSLRRGTVAFF
DNA: TGTGCCAGCAGCTTACGGAGGGGGACGGTTGCTTTCTTT
V: TRBV7-6
J: TRBJ1-1
D: .
size: .

CDR3: CASSSSAGRGVTDTQYF
DNA: TGTGCCAGCAGTTCTTCAGCTGGTCGAGGGGTCACAGATACGCAGTATTTT
V: TRBV6-5
J: TRBJ2-3
D: .
size: .

CDR3: CASSSAWPGSYEQYF
DNA: TGTGCCAGCAGTTCCGCCTGGCCCGGGTCCTACGAGCAGTACTTC
V: TRBV12-3/TRBV12-4
J: TRBJ2-7
D: .
size: many

CDR3: CASSHQEGELFF
DNA: TGTGCCAGCAGCCATCAGGAGGGGGAGCTGTTTTTT
V: TRBV7-6
J: TRBJ2-2
D: .
size: .

CDR3: CASRIDGQKVNGYTF
DNA: TGTGCCAGCAGGATTGATGGACAGAAAGTTAATGGCTACACCTTC
V: TRBV6-2/TRBV6-3
J: TRBJ1-2
D: .
size: many

CDR3: CASVTRGGGGITEAFF
DNA: TGTGCCTCAGTGACTCGAGGAGGGGGCGGAATCACTGAAGCTTTCTTT
V: TRBV19
J: TRBJ1-1
D: TRBD1
size: .

CDR3: CASSLALEDTQYF
DNA: TGTGCCAGCAGCTTAGCGCTTGAGGATACGCAGTATTTT
V: TRBV7-8
J: TRBJ2-3
D: .
size: many

CDR3: CSVEDPRGTGTEAFF
DNA: TGCAGCGTTGAAGATCCGCGGGGGACGGGCACTGAAGCTTTCTTT
V: TRBV29-1
J: TRBJ1-1
D: .
size: .

CDR3: CASSGPGTGSSYEQYF
DNA: TGTGCCAGCAGTGGGCCCGGGACAGGGAGCTCCTACGAGCAGTACTTC
V: TRBV6-1
J: TRBJ2-7
D: TRBD1
size: few

CDR3: CASSSGPGTVEAFF
DNA: TGTGCCAGCAGTTCGGGTCCCGGGACAGTTGAAGCTTTCTTT
V: TRBV6-5
J: TRBJ1-1
D: TRBD1
size: many

CDR3: CASSPSGVGTDTQYF
DNA: TGCGCCAGCAGTCCCAGCGGGGTTGGCACAGATACGCAGTATTTT
V: TRBV23-1
J: TRBJ2-3
D: TRBD2
size: few